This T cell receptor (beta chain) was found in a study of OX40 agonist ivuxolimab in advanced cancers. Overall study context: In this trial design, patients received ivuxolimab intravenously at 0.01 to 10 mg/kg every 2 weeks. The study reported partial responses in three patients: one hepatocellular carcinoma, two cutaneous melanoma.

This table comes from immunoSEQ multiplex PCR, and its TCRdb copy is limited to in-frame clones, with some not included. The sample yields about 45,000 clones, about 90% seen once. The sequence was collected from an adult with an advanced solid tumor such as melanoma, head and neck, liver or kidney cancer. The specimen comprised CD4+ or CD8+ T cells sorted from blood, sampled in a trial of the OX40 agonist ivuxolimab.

Written as DNA, the CDR3 is TGTGCCACCAGCCGAGGACAGGGATCCCACGAGCAGTACTTC. Its protein product is CATSRGQGSHEQYF. The chain has TRBV15 and TRBJ2-7, with 8 bases that match TRBD1. V shed 5 bases, J shed 5 bases, and the junction held 8 bases outside the gene matches. The CDR3 length is 14 residues. The germline CDR1 and CDR2 sequences are LNHNV and YYDKDF (reference sequence).